These 15 T cell receptor beta chains came from one sample sequenced in a study of shared clonotypes between healthy human individuals. The method was immunoSEQ multiplex PCR; TCRdb's version includes in-frame clones alone and lacks a portion of them. The table records fewer than 1.4 million clones, 75% to 80% of them present only once. The source material was memory CD4+ T cells from PBMCs. Sample subset: CD45RA-negative fraction. The origin of the receptors is a man in his late teens or twenties in good health. Some clones in this sample may be carry-over from other donors' samples.

This chain joins TRBV15 and TRBJ1-6, with D possibly TRBD1 on 6 matching bases. Germline values: CDR1 LNHNV, CDR2 YYDKDF (reference sequence). Trimming shortened V by 4 bases and J by 5 bases, and 12 bases separated the two germline ends. This CDR3 has 15 amino acids. The CDR3 loop reads CATSKQGGDNSPLHF. In DNA, the CDR3 is TGTGCCACCAGCAAACAGGGCGGGGATAATTCACCCCTCCACTTT.

This chain uses TRBV28 with TRBJ2-5; D is perhaps TRBD1 or TRBD2 (5 bases each). V dropped 6 bases and J dropped 2 bases, with 16 bases sitting between them. Germline values: CDR1 MDHEN, CDR2 SYDVKM. The CDR3 contains 15 residues. CDR3 loop: CASRSAGADQETQYF. DNA of the CDR3: TGTGCCAGCAGATCCGCCGGGGCCGATCAAGAGACCCAGTACTTC.

Details on this clone: Additional DNA sequences in this sample encode the identical CDR3. The chain is built from TRBV5-4 and TRBJ2-1; 15 bases agree with TRBD2. The length of the CDR3 is 15 residues. The germline gives CDR1 SGHNT, CDR2 YYREEE (reference sequence). The V segment lost 3 bases and the J segment 7 bases; nucleotides outside the gene matches: 2. CDR3 loop: CASSWGLAGGNEQFF. In DNA, the CDR3 is TGTGCCAGCAGCTGGGGACTAGCGGGAGGAAATGAGCAGTTCTTC.

The rearrangement uses TRBV28 and TRBJ1-5; TRBD1 matches 8 bases. V dropped 5 bases and J dropped 5; count of bases not matched to a gene: 8. CDR1 is MDHEN, CDR2 SYDVKM, per germline. This CDR3 is 15 amino acids long. The CDR3, as DNA: TGTGCCAGCAGTATGCGACAGGGGAGGTATCAGCCCCAGCATTTT. It yields the protein CASSMRQGRYQPQHF.

The rearrangement links TRBV6-5 to TRBJ1-1, with D perhaps TRBD1 (6 bases). The germline V and J ends were trimmed by 0 bases and 6 bases, with 17 bases remaining between them. This CDR3 comprises 16 residues. Germline V gene sequence: CDR1 MNHEY, CDR2 SVGAGI. The CDR3 is CASSYSNMGGRAEAFF. In nucleotides, the CDR3 is TGTGCCAGCAGTTACTCGAATATGGGGGGCAGAGCTGAAGCTTTCTTT.

The rearrangement links TRBV11-2 to TRBJ2-5; D is possibly TRBD2 (6 bases). The ends were cut back, 5 bases at V and 5 bases at J, with 15 bases in the middle. The germline gives CDR1 SGHAT, CDR2 FQNNGV. The CDR3 length is 14 residues. CDR3 in amino acids: CASSLGLTGETQYF. Here the CDR3 DNA reads TGTGCCAGCAGCCTCGGACTAACCGGGGAGACCCAGTACTTC.

The chain carries TRBV28 and TRBJ2-7; D is uncertain. The CDR3 loop spans 11 amino acids. The V gene's germline CDR1 is MDHEN and CDR2 SYDVKM. V was shortened by 6 bases and J by 5 bases, with 8 bases between the two germline ends. The CDR3 region is CASREAHEQYF. The CDR3 DNA sequence: TGTGCCAGCAGAGAGGCCCACGAGCAGTACTTC. Full variable domain (remainder filled in from reference TRBV28 and TRBJ2-7): DVKVTQSSRYLVKRTGEKVFLECVQDMDHENMFWYRQDPGLGLRLIYFSYDVKMKEKGDIPEGYSVSREKKERFSLILESASTNQTSMYLCASREAHEQYFGPGTRLTVT.

This chain links TRBV27 with TRBJ2-2, with D possibly matching TRBD2 (5 bases). Trimming stripped 6 bases from V and 6 bases from J, with 11 bases between. CDR3 size: 13 residues. From germline, CDR1 is MNHEY and CDR2 SMNVEV (reference sequence). The CDR3 protein is CASRERASGELFF. In DNA, the CDR3 is TGTGCCAGCAGGGAGAGGGCCTCCGGGGAGCTGTTTTTT.

This sequence joins TRBV29-1 and TRBJ1-2; D remains unclear. CDR3 length: 13 amino acids. Germline CDR1 reads SQVTM; CDR2 reads ANQGSEA. V dropped 4 bases and J dropped 1 base, with 10 bases sitting between them. The CDR3 DNA reads TGCAGCGTTGGAATCGAACTTAACTATGGCTACACCTTC. This sequence encodes CSVGIELNYGYTF.

This clone has a single count. The chain employs TRBV4-1 and TRBJ1-1; D not resolved. This CDR3 is 14 amino acids long. Germline V CDR1 and CDR2: MGHRA, YSYEKL. V was clipped by 4 bases and J by 1 base, with 10 bases between them. CDR3 nucleotide sequence: TGCGCCAGCAGCCCCCGGACGGCGAACACTGAAGCTTTCTTT. Translated: CASSPRTANTEAFF.

The gene calls are TRBV6-1 and TRBJ2-7, with D maybe TRBD1 (6 bases). Looked up from germline, CDR1 is MNHNS and CDR2 is SASEGT. Trimming shortened V by 8 bases and J by 0 bases, and 14 bases separated the two germline ends. The CDR3 sequence is 14 residues long. CDR3 amino acids: CASDSEGGSYEQYF. The CDR3 nucleotides read TGTGCCAGCGATTCTGAAGGGGGCTCCTACGAGCAGTACTTC.

This clone was recorded a few times. V gene TRBV7-2 combines with J gene TRBJ2-1; D may be TRBD2 (5 bases). This CDR3 contains 16 residues. Trimming cost V 1 base and J 2 bases, with 12 bases left between them. Germline V gene sequence: CDR1 SGHTA, CDR2 FQGNSA. The CDR3 loop is CASSLGGVGAYNEQFF. CDR3 coding DNA: TGTGCCAGCAGCTTAGGGGGAGTAGGCGCCTACAATGAGCAGTTCTTC.

The rearrangement uses TRBV5-1 and TRBJ2-1; the match to TRBD2 covers 10 bases. CDR1 and CDR2 (germline): SGHRS, YFSETQ. The CDR3 sequence is 17 residues long. The J segment lost 7 bases and the V segment lost 5 bases, leaving 15 bases of the junction unmatched. The CDR3 region has the DNA TGCGCCAGCAGGGAGGTTGGTGGACTAGCGGACAAGAATGAGCAGTTCTTC. It is translated as CASREVGGLADKNEQFF. Using reference TRBV5-1 and TRBJ2-1 for the parts outside the CDR3, the full variable domain is KAGVTQTPRYLIKTRGQQVTLSCSPISGHRSVSWYQQTPGQGLQFLFEYFSETQRNKGNFPGRFSGRQFSNSRSEMNVSTLELGDSALYLCASREVGGLADKNEQFFGPGTRLTVL.

V usage is TRBV13 and J usage is TRBJ2-7; 7 nucleotides match TRBD2. The V gene end was trimmed by 5 bases and the J gene end by 4 bases; junction bases not matched to a gene: 8. The CDR3 contains 14 residues. The germline V gene encodes CDR1 PRHDT and CDR2 FYEKMQ (reference sequence). The CDR3 is CASSPTGRAYEQYF. The CDR3 coding sequence is TGTGCCAGCAGCCCGACTGGGAGGGCGTACGAGCAGTACTTC.

Turning to this clone: The sample carries other DNA sequences with the same CDR3. The chain couples TRBV28 to TRBJ1-2; D may be TRBD1 (6 bases). Germline V gene lookup returns CDR1 MDHEN and CDR2 SYDVKM. The ends were cut back, 6 bases at V and 4 bases at J, with 12 bases in the middle. The length of the CDR3 is 13 residues. This CDR3 is CASSPTGSYGYTF. DNA for the CDR3: TGTGCCAGCAGCCCTACAGGGTCCTATGGCTACACCTTC.